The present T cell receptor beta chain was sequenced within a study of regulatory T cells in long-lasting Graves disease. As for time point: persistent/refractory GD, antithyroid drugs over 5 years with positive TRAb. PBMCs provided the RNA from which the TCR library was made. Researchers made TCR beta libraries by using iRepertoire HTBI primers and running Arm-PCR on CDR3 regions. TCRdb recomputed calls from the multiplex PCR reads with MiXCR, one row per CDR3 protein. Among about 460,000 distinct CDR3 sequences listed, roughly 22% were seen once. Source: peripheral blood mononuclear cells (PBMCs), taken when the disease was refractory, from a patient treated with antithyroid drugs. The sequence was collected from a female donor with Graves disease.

CDR3 coding DNA: TGCAGCGTTGCTAGGGGGACTAGCAGGAACGAGCAGTACTTC. It yields the protein CSVARGTSRNEQYF. The chain recombines TRBV29-1 with TRBJ2-7; 9 nucleotides line up with TRBD2. J gave up 5 bases and V 4 bases, and 9 bases lay outside the gene matches. The length of the CDR3 is 14 residues. Germline CDR1 SQVTM, CDR2 ANQGSEA.